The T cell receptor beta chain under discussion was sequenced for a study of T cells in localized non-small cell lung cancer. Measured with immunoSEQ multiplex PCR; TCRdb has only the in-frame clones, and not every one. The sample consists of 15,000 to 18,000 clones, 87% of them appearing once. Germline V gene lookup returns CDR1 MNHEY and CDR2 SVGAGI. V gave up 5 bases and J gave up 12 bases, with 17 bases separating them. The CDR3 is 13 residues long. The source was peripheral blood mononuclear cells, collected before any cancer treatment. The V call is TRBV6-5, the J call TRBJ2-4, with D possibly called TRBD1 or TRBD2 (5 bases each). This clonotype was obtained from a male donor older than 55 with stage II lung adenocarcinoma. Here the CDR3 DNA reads TGTGCCAGCAGTCTCTTGGAGAGGGGCACTCAGTACTTC. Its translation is CASSLLERGTQYF.